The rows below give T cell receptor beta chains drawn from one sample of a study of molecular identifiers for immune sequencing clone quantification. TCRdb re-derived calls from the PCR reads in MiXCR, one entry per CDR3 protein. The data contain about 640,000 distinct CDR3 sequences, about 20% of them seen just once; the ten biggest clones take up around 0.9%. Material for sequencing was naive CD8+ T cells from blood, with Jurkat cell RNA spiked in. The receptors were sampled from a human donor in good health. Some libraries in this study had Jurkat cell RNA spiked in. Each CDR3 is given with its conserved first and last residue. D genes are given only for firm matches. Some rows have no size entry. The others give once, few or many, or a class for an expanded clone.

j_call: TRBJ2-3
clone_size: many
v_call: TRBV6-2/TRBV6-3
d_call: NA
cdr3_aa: CASSYGGSMTDTQYF
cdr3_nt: TGTGCCAGCAGTTACGGTGGGAGTATGACAGATACGCAGTATTTT

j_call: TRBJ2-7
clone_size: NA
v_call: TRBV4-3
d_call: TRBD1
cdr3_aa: CASSQFTTGLGTYEQYF
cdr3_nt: TGCGCCAGCAGCCAATTTACGACAGGGTTGGGTACCTACGAGCAGTACTTC

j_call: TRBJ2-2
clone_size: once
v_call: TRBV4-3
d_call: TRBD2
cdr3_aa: CASSQDFTSGTNAGELFF
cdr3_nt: TGCGCCAGCAGCCAAGATTTTACTAGCGGAACTAACGCCGGGGAGCTGTTTTTT

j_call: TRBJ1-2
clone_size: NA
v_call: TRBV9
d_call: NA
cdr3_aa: CASSSQGLLHGYTF
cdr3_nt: TGTGCCAGCAGCTCACAGGGACTCCTCCATGGCTACACCTTC

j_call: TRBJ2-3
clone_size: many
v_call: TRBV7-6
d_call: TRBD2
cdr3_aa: CASSWGPGTSGREATDTQYF
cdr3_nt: TGTGCCAGCAGCTGGGGCCCCGGGACTAGCGGGAGAGAAGCCACAGATACGCAGTATTTT

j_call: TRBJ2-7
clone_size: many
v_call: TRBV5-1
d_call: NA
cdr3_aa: CASSLVSAYEQYF
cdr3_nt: TGCGCCAGCAGCTTGGTGTCGGCCTACGAGCAGTACTTC

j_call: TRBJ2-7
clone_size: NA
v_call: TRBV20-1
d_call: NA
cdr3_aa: CSARDRSYGQYF
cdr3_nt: TGCAGTGCTAGAGATCGATCCTACGGGCAGTACTTC

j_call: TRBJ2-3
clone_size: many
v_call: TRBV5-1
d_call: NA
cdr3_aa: CASSSVGGGTDTQYF
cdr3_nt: TGCGCCAGCAGCTCCGTGGGGGGTGGCACAGATACGCAGTATTTT

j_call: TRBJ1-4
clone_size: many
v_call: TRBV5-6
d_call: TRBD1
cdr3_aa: CASSFSVGQGSEKLFF
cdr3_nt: TGTGCCAGCAGCTTCAGCGTGGGACAGGGGAGTGAAAAACTGTTTTTT

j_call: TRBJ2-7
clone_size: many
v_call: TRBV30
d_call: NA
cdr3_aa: CAWSVASAVGEQYF
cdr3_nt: TGTGCCTGGAGTGTAGCTAGCGCGGTGGGGGAGCAGTACTTC

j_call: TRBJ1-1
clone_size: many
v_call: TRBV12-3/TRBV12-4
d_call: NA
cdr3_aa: CASSDRQTTEAFF
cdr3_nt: TGTGCCAGCAGTGATCGACAGACGACTGAAGCTTTCTTT

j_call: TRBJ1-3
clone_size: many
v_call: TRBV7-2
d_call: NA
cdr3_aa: CASSLAGGNTIYF
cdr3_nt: TGTGCCAGCAGCTTAGCTGGCGGAAACACCATATATTTT

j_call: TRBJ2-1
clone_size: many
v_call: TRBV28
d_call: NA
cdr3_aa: CASSLLVQAYNEQFF
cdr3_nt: TGTGCCAGCAGTTTGCTAGTCCAAGCCTACAATGAGCAGTTCTTC

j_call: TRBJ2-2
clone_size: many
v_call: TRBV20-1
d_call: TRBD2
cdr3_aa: CSARDLSGRATGELFF
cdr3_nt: TGCAGTGCTAGAGACCTTAGCGGGAGGGCGACCGGGGAGCTGTTTTTT

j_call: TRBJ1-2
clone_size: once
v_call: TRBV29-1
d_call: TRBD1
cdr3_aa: CSVDRTGGSANYGYTF
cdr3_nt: TGCAGCGTTGACCGGACAGGGGGCTCGGCTAACTATGGCTACACCTTC

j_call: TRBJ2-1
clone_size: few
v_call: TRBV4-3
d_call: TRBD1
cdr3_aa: CASSPQRTGYEQFF
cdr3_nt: TGCGCCAGCAGCCCACAACGGACAGGGTATGAGCAGTTCTTC

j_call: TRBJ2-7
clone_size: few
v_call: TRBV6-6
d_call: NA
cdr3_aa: CASSYSLIVGAGTSYEQYF
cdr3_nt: TGTGCCAGCAGTTACTCGCTTATCGTTGGGGCAGGGACATCCTACGAGCAGTACTTC

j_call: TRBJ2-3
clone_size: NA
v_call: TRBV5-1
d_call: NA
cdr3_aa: CASGLDVTLSTDTQYF
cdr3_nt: TGCGCCAGCGGCTTGGACGTCACCTTAAGCACAGATACGCAGTATTTT

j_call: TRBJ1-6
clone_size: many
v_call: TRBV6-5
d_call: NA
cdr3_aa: CASSLVPGSNSPLHF
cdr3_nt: TGTGCCAGCAGTCTGGTCCCAGGGAGTAATTCACCCCTCCACTTT

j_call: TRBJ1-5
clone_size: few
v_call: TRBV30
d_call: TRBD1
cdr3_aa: CAWSTRDSRDQPQHF
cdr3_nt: TGTGCCTGGAGTACCCGGGACAGTCGGGATCAGCCCCAGCATTTT

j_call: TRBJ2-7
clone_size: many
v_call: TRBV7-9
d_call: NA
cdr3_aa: CASTDGMTYEQYF
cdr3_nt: TGTGCCAGCACGGATGGGATGACCTACGAGCAGTACTTC

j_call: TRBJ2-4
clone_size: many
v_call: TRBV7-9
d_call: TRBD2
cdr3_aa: CASTPTSGAFAKNIQYF
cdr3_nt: TGTGCCAGCACCCCGACTAGCGGAGCCTTTGCCAAAAACATTCAGTACTTC

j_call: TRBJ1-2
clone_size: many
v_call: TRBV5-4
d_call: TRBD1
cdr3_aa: CASSRGPGQGGANYGYTF
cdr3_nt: TGTGCCAGCAGCAGGGGACCGGGACAGGGGGGAGCTAACTATGGCTACACCTTC

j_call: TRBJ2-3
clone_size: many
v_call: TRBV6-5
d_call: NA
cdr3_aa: CSTDTQYF
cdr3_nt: TGTTCTACAGATACGCAGTATTTT

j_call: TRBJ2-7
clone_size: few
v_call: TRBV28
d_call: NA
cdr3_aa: CASSFAKHEQYF
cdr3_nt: TGTGCCAGCAGTTTTGCCAAGCACGAGCAGTACTTC

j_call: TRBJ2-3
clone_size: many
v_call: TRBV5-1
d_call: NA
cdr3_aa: CASAPVSYTDTQYF
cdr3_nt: TGCGCCAGCGCCCCCGTGTCTTACACAGATACGCAGTATTTT

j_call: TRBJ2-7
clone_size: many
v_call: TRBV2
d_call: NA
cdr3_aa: CASTRGVPYEQYF
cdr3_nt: TGTGCCAGCACACGAGGGGTTCCCTACGAGCAGTACTTC

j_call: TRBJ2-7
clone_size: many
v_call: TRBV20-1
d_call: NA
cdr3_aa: CSARANYEQYF
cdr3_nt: TGCAGTGCTAGGGCGAACTACGAGCAGTACTTC

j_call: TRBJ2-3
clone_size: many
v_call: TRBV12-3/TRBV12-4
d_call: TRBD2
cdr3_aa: CASSWTSGGLDTQYF
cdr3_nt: TGTGCCAGCAGCTGGACTAGCGGGGGGTTAGATACGCAGTATTTT

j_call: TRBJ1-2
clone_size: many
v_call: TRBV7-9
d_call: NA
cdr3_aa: CASSLASQTAVYGYTF
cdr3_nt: TGTGCCAGCAGCTTAGCGTCTCAGACAGCTGTATATGGCTACACCTTC

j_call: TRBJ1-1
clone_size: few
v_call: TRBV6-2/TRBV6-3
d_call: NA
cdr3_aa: CASEAQGIMNTEAFF
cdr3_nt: TGTGCCAGCGAGGCACAGGGAATCATGAACACTGAAGCTTTCTTT